These 2 T cell receptor beta chains came from one sample sequenced in a study of T cells in Graves' hyperthyroidism and ophthalmopathy (dated 2019 in TCRdb). The protocol used for the library was multiplex PCR. Sequencing was carried out with an Illumina HiSeq 2000. The TCR beta CDR3 regions were amplified from RNA transcripts. For the first round of RT-PCR on the TCR CDR3, the HTBI primer set was used together with the Qiagen OneStep RT-PCR kit. The public reads were reprocessed in TCRdb via fastp at Q25 and MiXCR, keeping in-frame beta chains. For every CDR3 protein sequence, its rows merge into one entry that carries the most common genes and DNA. For this sample there are hundreds of thousands of distinct CDR3 sequences; approximately 15% appear just once. The top ten hold 10% of the sample. Sequenced sample: blood. The origin of the receptors is a woman aged 18-30 years with Graves' hyperthyroidism.

This clonotype was counted at least ten times. V is TRBV20-1 and J is TRBJ2-7, with a possible D match to TRBD2 (6 bases). CDR1 is DFQATT and CDR2 is SNEGSKA in the germline V gene (reference sequence). V gave up 0 bases and J gave up 2 bases, with 11 bases separating them. The CDR3 extends over 14 amino acids. The CDR3 region has the DNA TGCAGTGCTAGAGACATGGCGGGAACCTACGAGCAGTACTTC. It encodes CSARDMAGTYEQYF.

This clonotype has ten or more counts. V usage is TRBV13 and J usage is TRBJ1-4; possible D gene TRBD1, 5 bases. The germline V and J ends were trimmed by 5 bases and 3 bases, with 13 bases remaining between them. Germline CDR1 reads PRHDT; CDR2 reads FYEKMQ (reference sequence). CDR3 length: 15 residues. CDR3 residues: CASSAYRRPNEKLFF. In DNA form, the CDR3 reads TGTGCCAGCAGCGCGTACAGGCGTCCTAATGAAAAACTGTTTTTT. The full variable domain, its missing parts supplied by reference TRBV13 and TRBJ1-4, is AAGVIQSPRHLIKEKRETATLKCYPIPRHDTVYWYQQGPGQDPQFLISFYEKMQSDKGSIPDRFSAQQFSDYHSELNMSSLELGDSALYFCASSAYRRPNEKLFFGSGTQLSVL.